These 3 T cell receptor beta chains came from one sample sequenced in a study of T cells after somatic rescue of genetic block. Profiled with immunoSEQ multiplex PCR; TCRdb holds only in-frame clones, not every one. The sample lists about 88,000 clones, more than 80% occurring once. The source material was peripheral blood mononuclear cells (PBMCs). The receptors here all came from a woman younger than 35.

Regarding this clone: The junction differs from germline at one of its ends, possibly a read error. The J gene is TRBJ2-7, the V gene TRBV7-7; maybe TRBD2 (6 bases). This CDR3 is 15 amino acids long. Germline loops: CDR1 SSHAT, CDR2 FNYEAQ (reference sequence). CDR3 in amino acids: CASSLAAEGPYEQYF. CDR3 nucleotide sequence: TGTGCTAGCAGCTTAGCGGCTGAAGGCCCCTACGAGCAGTACTTC.

This clone was seen a handful of times. V usage is TRBV4-2 and J usage is TRBJ1-2; D uncertain. The CDR3 is made up of 16 amino acids. Germline values: CDR1 LGHNA, CDR2 YNFKEQ. The V end lost 0 bases, the J end lost 0 bases, and 11 bases lay between the germline ends. The chain's CDR3 is CASSQDSYGANYGYTF. The CDR3 nucleotides are TGTGCCAGCAGCCAAGATTCATACGGAGCTAACTATGGCTACACCTTC.

V and J are TRBV4-2 and TRBJ2-1; TRBD2 agrees at 11 bases. V lost 6 bases, J lost 2 bases, and 18 bases stayed unmatched. Germline lookup yields CDR1 LGHNA and CDR2 YNFKEQ. The CDR3 consists of 20 residues. The CDR3 region is CASSLEGAVGSGRAYNEQFF. DNA of the CDR3: TGTGCCAGCAGTCTAGAAGGAGCCGTTGGTAGCGGGAGGGCCTACAATGAGCAGTTCTTC.